This TCR beta chain was retrieved from a study of shared clonotypes between healthy human individuals. Measured with immunoSEQ multiplex PCR; TCRdb has only the in-frame clones, and not every one. Of some 2.3 million clones detected, 80% to 95% appear once; the ten largest clones hold 0.39%. The CDR3 sequence is 16 residues long. From germline, CDR1 is LGHNA and CDR2 YNFKEQ. V was clipped by 6 bases and J by 5 bases, with 22 bases between them. The sequence came from a man in his late teens or twenties in good health. Some clones in this sample may be carry-over from other donors' samples. The V and J genes are TRBV4-2 and TRBJ2-5; a possible D gene is TRBD2 (6 bases). Sequenced sample: naive CD4+ T cells from PBMCs. Subset denoted: CD45RA+ positively selected. The CDR3 coding sequence is TGTGCCAGCAGGGAGGGGTTACCGGGGGTGAGTGAGACCCAGTACTTC. Amino acid sequence: CASREGLPGVSETQYF.